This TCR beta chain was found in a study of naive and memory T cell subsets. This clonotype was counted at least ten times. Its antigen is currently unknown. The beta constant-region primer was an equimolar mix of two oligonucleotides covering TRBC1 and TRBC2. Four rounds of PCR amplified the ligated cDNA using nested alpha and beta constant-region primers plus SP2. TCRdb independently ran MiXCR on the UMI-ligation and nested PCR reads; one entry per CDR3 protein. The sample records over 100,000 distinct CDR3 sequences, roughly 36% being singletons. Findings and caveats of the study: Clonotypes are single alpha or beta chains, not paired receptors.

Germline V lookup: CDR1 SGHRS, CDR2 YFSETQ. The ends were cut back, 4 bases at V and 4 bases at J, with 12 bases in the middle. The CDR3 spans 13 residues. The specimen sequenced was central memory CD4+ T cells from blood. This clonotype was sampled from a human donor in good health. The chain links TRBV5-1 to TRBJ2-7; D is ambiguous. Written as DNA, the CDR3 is TGCGCCAGCAGCCGTTCCTCCGGGTACGAGCAGTACTTC. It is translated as CASSRSSGYEQYF. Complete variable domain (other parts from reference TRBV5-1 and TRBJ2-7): KAGVTQTPRYLIKTRGQQVTLSCSPISGHRSVSWYQQTPGQGLQFLFEYFSETQRNKGNFPGRFSGRQFSNSRSEMNVSTLELGDSALYLCASSRSSGYEQYFGPGTRLTVT.